This is a list of T cell receptor beta chains from one sample in a study of a mutant IDH1 vaccine in newly diagnosed glioma. No antigen has been assigned to these receptors. Method: immunoSEQ multiplex PCR; TCRdb's copy keeps in-frame clones and lacks some. The top ten hold under 8% of the sample, which has tens of thousands of clones, roughly 80% seen once. The source was PBMCs, collected from a glioma patient whose treatment included an IDH1 peptide vaccine. These receptors were taken from a man between 35 and 55 years old with glioma. CDR3s include the opening cysteine and the closing phenylalanine or tryptophan. Each record gives: V gene, clone size, D gene, J gene, CDR3 DNA, CDR3 protein. A D gene is named only where the DNA matches it firmly. Size values are once, few and many counts, or a class for expanded clones, and some rows have none.

TRBV5-1	.	TRBD1	TRBJ1-5	TGCGCCAGCAGCTCCGGGACAGGTAATCAGCCCCAGCATTTT	CASSSGTGNQPQHF
TRBV7-9	.	.	TRBJ1-4	TGTGCCAGCAGCCCTGTCGGAGTAATTAATGAAAAACTGTTTTTT	CASSPVGVINEKLFF
TRBV6-5	.	.	TRBJ1-2	TGTGCCAGCAGTTACAGGGGCAGACAGTATGGCTACACCTTC	CASSYRGRQYGYTF
TRBV9	.	.	TRBJ2-7	TGTGCCAGCAGCGTAGCGAACGGCTACGAGCAGTACTTC	CASSVANGYEQYF
TRBV27	.	.	TRBJ1-1	TGTGCCAGCATGGGGGGCAAGAACACTGAAGCTTTCTTT	CASMGGKNTEAFF
TRBV9	.	.	TRBJ2-3	TGTGCCAGCAGCGTTACTCCACCTCAGGGGGGCCGTCCCGATACGCAGTATTTT	CASSVTPPQGGRPDTQYF
TRBV29-1	few	.	TRBJ2-7	TGCAGCGTTGAAGATACCAGGGCATCCTACGAGCAGTACTTC	CSVEDTRASYEQYF
TRBV10-2	.	TRBD1	TRBJ1-6	TGCGCCAGCAGTGCGACCGGGACAGGGGACTCACCCCTCCACTTT	CASSATGTGDSPLHF
TRBV5-1	.	.	TRBJ2-6	TGCGCCAGCAAGGGTGACGGGGCCAACGTCCTGACTTTC	CASKGDGANVLTF
TRBV6-4	.	.	TRBJ1-6	TGTGCCAGCAGTCGAAAGGGAAATTCACCCCTCCACTTT	CASSRKGNSPLHF
TRBV2	.	.	TRBJ1-5	TGTGCCAGCACGGGTAACAGAGGATATAGCAATCAGCCCCAGCATTTT	CASTGNRGYSNQPQHF
TRBV27	once	.	TRBJ1-6	TGTGCCAGCAGTTTAGAGGACATTCCTAATTCACCCCTCCACTTT	CASSLEDIPNSPLHF
TRBV18	.	.	TRBJ1-6	TGTGCCAGCTCACCCGGCGGGACTCGAAATTCACCCCTCCACTTT	CASSPGGTRNSPLHF
TRBV5-1	.	TRBD1	TRBJ2-5	TGCGCCAGCAGCTTGGGGACAGGGGTCCGAGAGACCCAGTACTTC	CASSLGTGVRETQYF
TRBV25-1	.	TRBD2	TRBJ2-3	TGTGCCAGCAGAAGAGGGACTAGCGGGGCCTTCGCAGATACGCAGTATTTT	CASRRGTSGAFADTQYF
TRBV4-2	.	TRBD2	TRBJ2-5	TGTGCCAGCAGCCAAGTTCAAGCGGGGGGGGGAAGAGAGACCCAGTACTTC	CASSQVQAGGGRETQYF
TRBV5-1	few	.	TRBJ1-2	TGCGCCAGCAGCTCACGCCATGGGGGGTCTGTCGATGGCTACACCTTC	CASSSRHGGSVDGYTF
TRBV6-1	.	TRBD1	TRBJ1-2	TGTGCCAGCAGTGCCCGGACAGGGAGCAACTATGGCTACACCTTC	CASSARTGSNYGYTF
TRBV30	.	.	TRBJ2-2	TGTGCCTGGAGTGTAGTTTGGGTTGGCGGGGAGCTGTTTTTT	CAWSVVWVGGELFF
TRBV5-1	.	.	TRBJ1-4	TGCGCCAGCAGCTTGACAGCTAATGAAAAACTGTTTTTT	CASSLTANEKLFF
TRBV5-1	.	.	TRBJ1-2	TGCGCCAGCAGCTTGACGGCTAAGATCTATGGCTACACCTTC	CASSLTAKIYGYTF
TRBV25-1	.	.	TRBJ1-6	TGTGCCAGCAGTGACCCTTATTCACCCCTCCACTTT	CASSDPYSPLHF
TRBV25-1	few	.	TRBJ1-5	TGTGCCAGCAGTGAGGGATATAGCAATCAGCCCCAGCATTTT	CASSEGYSNQPQHF
TRBV4-2	few	.	TRBJ1-6	TGTGCCAGCAGCCAAGACGCCGGGACCTATAATTCACCCCTCCACTTT	CASSQDAGTYNSPLHF
TRBV4-1	.	TRBD2	TRBJ2-7	TGCGCCAGCAGCCAAGAGCCGGGGGGGCCCTACGAGCAGTACTTC	CASSQEPGGPYEQYF
TRBV2	.	.	TRBJ1-4	TGTGCCAGCAGGGGGCTCGATGAAAAACTGTTTTTT	CASRGLDEKLFF
TRBV25-1	.	TRBD2	TRBJ2-5	TGTGCCACCCAGCCGGGACTAGCGGAAGAGACCCAGTACTTC	CATQPGLAEETQYF
TRBV27	.	.	TRBJ1-2	TGTGCCAGCAGCCTGGGACCGAACTATGGCTACACCTTC	CASSLGPNYGYTF
TRBV6-4	.	TRBD2	TRBJ2-1	TGTGCCAGCAGTGAGTCGAGCGGGGAAATAAATGAGCAGTTCTTC	CASSESSGEINEQFF
TRBV19	once	TRBD1	TRBJ1-1	TGTGCCAGTAGTATGGACAGGGGGGTGTCCACTGAAGCTTTCTTT	CASSMDRGVSTEAFF
TRBV10-1	.	.	TRBJ2-2	TGCGCCAGCAGTGGGCTGAACACCGGGGAGCTGTTTTTT	CASSGLNTGELFF
TRBV7-9	few	.	TRBJ1-4	TGTGCCAGCAGCCGAGTGGGTGGCGGGGAAAAACTGTTTTTT	CASSRVGGGEKLFF
TRBV5-1	.	.	TRBJ2-3	TGCGCCAGCAGCTCAGAAGTGCCAGATACGCAGTATTTT	CASSSEVPDTQYF
TRBV27	.	.	TRBJ1-5	TGTGCCAGCAGTTTTACAGGGAGGGGCCGTCAGCCCCAGCATTTT	CASSFTGRGRQPQHF
TRBV5-1	.	TRBD1	TRBJ1-3	TGCGCCAGCAGCAGGGGACAGGGAAACACCATATATTTT	CASSRGQGNTIYF
TRBV5-1	once	.	TRBJ2-3	TGCGCCAGCAGAGGGGGGGCCGTCGATACGCAGTATTTT	CASRGGAVDTQYF
TRBV5-1	few	TRBD1	TRBJ1-2	TGCGCCAGCAGCTCCTGGACAGGGGGATATGGCTACACCTTC	CASSSWTGGYGYTF
TRBV4-1	.	TRBD1	TRBJ1-5	TGCGCCAGCAGCCCGACTGAGACAGGGATTCAGCCCCAGCATTTT	CASSPTETGIQPQHF
TRBV7-7	.	TRBD1	TRBJ2-2	TGTGCCAGCAGCGGACAGGGCATCGGGGAGCTGTTTTTT	CASSGQGIGELFF
TRBV30	few	.	TRBJ2-5	TGTGCCTGGAGTGTAGTTAGCGAGACCCAGTACTTC	CAWSVVSETQYF
TRBV30	.	.	TRBJ1-1	TGTGCCTGGAGTCCTGGGGGCCATGCTGTGGCTTTCTTT	CAWSPGGHAVAFF
TRBV5-6	.	.	TRBJ1-5	TGTGCCAGCAGCTTGGCGATGGGGGCTACCAATCAGCCCCAGCATTTT	CASSLAMGATNQPQHF
TRBV1	.	.	TRBJ2-3	TGCACCAGCAGGCTATCTAGAAATACGCAGTATTTT	CTSRLSRNTQYF
TRBV27	.	.	TRBJ2-7	TGTGCCAGCATGGGCCCCAACGAGCAGTACTTC	CASMGPNEQYF
TRBV6-1	.	.	TRBJ1-2	TGTGCCAGCAGGTCAATCGGTCGTGACTATGGCTACACCTTC	CASRSIGRDYGYTF
TRBV2	.	TRBD1	TRBJ2-2	TGTGCCACAAGCCTAACAGGGGTCACCGGGGAGCTGTTTTTT	CATSLTGVTGELFF
TRBV6-1	.	.	TRBJ2-1	TGTGCCAGCAGTGATCTGGAAACTTCCTACAATGAGCAGTTCTTC	CASSDLETSYNEQFF
TRBV6-6	.	TRBD1	TRBJ2-7	TGTGCCAGCAGCTGGGGACAGGGGGGCGAGCAGTACTTC	CASSWGQGGEQYF
TRBV7-7	.	.	TRBJ1-4	TGTGCCAGCAGCCAAAGACACGGGAGCAGTGAAAAACTGTTTTTT	CASSQRHGSSEKLFF
TRBV9	few	TRBD1	TRBJ1-1	TGTGCCAGCAGCGCCCGACAGGGGGCGGGGACTGAAGCTTTCTTT	CASSARQGAGTEAFF
TRBV27	.	.	TRBJ1-2	TGTGCCAGCAGTTTAGGCAAGGTTTGGGGCTACACCTTC	CASSLGKVWGYTF
TRBV5-6	.	TRBD2	TRBJ2-7	TGTGCCAGCAGCGGGCTCGGGGGGGTATTGAGGCAGTACTTC	CASSGLGGVLRQYF
TRBV30	.	.	TRBJ1-2	TGTGCCTGGAGTCCGCATGGGATAGGAAGCTATGGCTACACCTTC	CAWSPHGIGSYGYTF
TRBV29-1	.	TRBD2	TRBJ2-3	TGCAGCGTTGAAGGGCTAGCGGGGGTCATAAATACGCAGTATTTT	CSVEGLAGVINTQYF
TRBV5-1	.	.	TRBJ2-2	TGCGCCAGCAGCTTGTCGGTACTGTCCGCCGGGGAGCTGTTTTTT	CASSLSVLSAGELFF
TRBV6-1	.	.	TRBJ2-7	TGTGCCAGCGCGTGGTCGATGGGCTACGAGCAGTACTTC	CASAWSMGYEQYF
TRBV11-2	.	.	TRBJ1-6	TGTGCCAGCAGCCCCCGGGGACACTATAATTCACCCCTCCACTTT	CASSPRGHYNSPLHF